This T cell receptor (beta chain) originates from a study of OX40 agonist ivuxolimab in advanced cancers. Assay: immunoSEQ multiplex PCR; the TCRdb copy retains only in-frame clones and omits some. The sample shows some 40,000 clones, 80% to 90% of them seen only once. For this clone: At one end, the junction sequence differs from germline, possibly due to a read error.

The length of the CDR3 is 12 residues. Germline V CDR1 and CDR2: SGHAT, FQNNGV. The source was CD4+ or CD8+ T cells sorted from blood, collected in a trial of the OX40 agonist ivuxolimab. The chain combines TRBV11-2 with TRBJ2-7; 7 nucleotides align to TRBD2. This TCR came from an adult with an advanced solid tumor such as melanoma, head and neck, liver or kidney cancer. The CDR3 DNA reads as TGTGCCAGCAGCTTTCAAGGGACGGCGGGGGACTTC. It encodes CASSFQGTAGDF. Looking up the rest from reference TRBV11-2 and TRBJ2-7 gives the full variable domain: EAGVAQSPRYKIIEKRQSVAFWCNPISGHATLYWYQQILGQGPKLLIQFQNNGVVDDSQLPKDRFSAERLKGVDSTLKIQPAKLEDSAVYLCASSFQGTAGDFGPGTRLTVT.